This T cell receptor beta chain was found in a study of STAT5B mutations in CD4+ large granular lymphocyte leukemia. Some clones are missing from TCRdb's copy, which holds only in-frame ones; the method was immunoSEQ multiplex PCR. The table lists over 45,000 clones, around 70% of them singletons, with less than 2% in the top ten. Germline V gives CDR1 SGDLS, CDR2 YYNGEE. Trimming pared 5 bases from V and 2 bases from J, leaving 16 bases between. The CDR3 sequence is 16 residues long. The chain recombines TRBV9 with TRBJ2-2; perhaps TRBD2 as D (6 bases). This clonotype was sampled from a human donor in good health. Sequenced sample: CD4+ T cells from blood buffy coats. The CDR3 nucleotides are TGTGCCAGCAGTGTCTCGCGGGGCCTCAACACCGGGGAGCTGTTTTTT. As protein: CASSVSRGLNTGELFF.